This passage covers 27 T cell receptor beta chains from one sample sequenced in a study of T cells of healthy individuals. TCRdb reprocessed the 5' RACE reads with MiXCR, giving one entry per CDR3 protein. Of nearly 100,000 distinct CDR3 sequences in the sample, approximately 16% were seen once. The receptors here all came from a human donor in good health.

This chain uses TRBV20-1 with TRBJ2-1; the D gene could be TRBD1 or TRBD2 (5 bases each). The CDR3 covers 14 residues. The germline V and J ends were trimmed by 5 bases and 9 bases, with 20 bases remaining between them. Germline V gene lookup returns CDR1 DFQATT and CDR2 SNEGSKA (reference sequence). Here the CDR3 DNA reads TGCAGTGCTCTTACGGGACGTCGGGGAAGTGAGCAGTTCTTC. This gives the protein CSALTGRRGSEQFF.

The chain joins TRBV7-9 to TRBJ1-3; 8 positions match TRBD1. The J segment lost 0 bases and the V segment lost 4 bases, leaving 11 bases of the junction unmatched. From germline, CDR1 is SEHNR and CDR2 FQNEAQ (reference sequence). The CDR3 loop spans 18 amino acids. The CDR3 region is CASSSIRDRQNSGNTIYF. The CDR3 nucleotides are TGTGCCAGCAGCTCCATAAGGGACAGGCAAAACTCTGGAAACACCATATATTTT.

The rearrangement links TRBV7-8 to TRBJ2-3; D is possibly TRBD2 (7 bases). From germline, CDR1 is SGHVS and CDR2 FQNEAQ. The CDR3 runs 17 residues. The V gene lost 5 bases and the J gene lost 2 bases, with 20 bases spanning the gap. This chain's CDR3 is CASSPAWGGGNTDTQYF. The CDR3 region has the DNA TGTGCCAGCAGCCCCGCATGGGGCGGGGGCAACACAGATACGCAGTATTTT.

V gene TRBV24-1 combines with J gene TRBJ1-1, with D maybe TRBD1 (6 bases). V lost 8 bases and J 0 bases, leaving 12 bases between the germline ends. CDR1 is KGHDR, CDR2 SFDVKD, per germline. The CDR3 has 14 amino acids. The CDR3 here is CATIGGPMNTEAFF. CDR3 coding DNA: TGTGCCACCATAGGGGGGCCAATGAACACTGAAGCTTTCTTT.

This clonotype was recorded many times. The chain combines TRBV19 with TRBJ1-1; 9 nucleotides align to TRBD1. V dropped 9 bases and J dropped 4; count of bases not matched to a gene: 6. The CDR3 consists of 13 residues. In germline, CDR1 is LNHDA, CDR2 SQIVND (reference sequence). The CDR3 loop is CASDRGVSTEAFF. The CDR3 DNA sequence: TGTGCCAGCGACAGGGGGGTTAGCACTGAAGCTTTCTTT.

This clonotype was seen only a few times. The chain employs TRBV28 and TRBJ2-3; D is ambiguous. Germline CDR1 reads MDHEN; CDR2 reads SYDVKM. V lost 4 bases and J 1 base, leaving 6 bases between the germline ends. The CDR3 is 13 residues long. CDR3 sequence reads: CASSWAGTDTQYF. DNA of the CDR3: TGTGCCAGCAGTTGGGCGGGCACAGATACGCAGTATTTT.

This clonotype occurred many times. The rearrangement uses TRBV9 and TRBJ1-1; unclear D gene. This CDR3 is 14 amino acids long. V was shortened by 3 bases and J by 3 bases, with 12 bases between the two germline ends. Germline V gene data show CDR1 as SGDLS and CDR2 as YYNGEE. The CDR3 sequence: CASSAQASYTEAFF. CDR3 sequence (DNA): TGTGCCAGCAGCGCCCAGGCTTCGTACACTGAAGCTTTCTTT.

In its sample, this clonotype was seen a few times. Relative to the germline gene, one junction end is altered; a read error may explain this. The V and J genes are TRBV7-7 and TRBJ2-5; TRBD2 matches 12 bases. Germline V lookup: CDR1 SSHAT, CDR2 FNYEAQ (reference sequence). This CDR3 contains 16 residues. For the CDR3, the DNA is TGTGCTAGCAGCTTAGGACTAGCGGGGCCCCAAGAGACCCAGTACTTC. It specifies CASSLGLAGPQETQYF.

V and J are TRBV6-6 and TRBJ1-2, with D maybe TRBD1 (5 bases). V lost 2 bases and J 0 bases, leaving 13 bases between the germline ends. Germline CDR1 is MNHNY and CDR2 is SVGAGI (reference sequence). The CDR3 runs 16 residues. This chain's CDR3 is CASSYSMGRANYGYTF. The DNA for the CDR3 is TGTGCCAGCAGTTACAGTATGGGCAGGGCTAACTATGGCTACACCTTC.

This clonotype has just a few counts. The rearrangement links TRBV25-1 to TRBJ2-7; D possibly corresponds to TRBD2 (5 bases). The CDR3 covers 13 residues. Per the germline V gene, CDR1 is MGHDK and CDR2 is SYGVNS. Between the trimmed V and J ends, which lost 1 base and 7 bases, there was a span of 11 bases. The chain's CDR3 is CASSESGKGEQYF. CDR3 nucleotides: TGTGCCAGCAGTGAATCCGGGAAAGGGGAGCAGTACTTC.

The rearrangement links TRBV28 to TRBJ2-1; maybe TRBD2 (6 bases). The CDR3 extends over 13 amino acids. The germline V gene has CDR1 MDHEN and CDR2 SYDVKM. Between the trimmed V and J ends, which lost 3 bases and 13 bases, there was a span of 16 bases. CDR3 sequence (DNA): TGTGCCAGCAGTTTCACCGGGAGCCTTACCCAGTTCTTC. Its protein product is CASSFTGSLTQFF. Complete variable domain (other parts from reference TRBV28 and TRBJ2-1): DVKVTQSSRYLVKRTGEKVFLECVQDMDHENMFWYRQDPGLGLRLIYFSYDVKMKEKGDIPEGYSVSREKKERFSLILESASTNQTSMYLCASSFTGSLTQFFGPGTRLTVL.

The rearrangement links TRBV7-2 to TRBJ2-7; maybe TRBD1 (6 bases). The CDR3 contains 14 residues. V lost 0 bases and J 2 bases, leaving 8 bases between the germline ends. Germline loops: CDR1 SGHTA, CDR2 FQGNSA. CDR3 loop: CASSLAGATYEQYF. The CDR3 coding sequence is TGTGCCAGCAGCTTAGCGGGGGCGACCTACGAGCAGTACTTC.

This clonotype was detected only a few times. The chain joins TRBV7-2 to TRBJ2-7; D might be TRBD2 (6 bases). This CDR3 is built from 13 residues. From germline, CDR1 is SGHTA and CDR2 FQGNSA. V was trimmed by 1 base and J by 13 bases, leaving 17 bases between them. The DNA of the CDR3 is TGTGCCAGCAGCTTAGATAGGGCGGGACCGCTTTACTTC. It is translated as CASSLDRAGPLYF.

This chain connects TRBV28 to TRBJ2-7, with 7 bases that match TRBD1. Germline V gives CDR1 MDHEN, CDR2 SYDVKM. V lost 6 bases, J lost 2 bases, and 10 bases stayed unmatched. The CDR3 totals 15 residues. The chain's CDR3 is CASRTGDRPTYEQYF. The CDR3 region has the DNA TGTGCCAGCAGAACCGGGGACAGACCTACCTACGAGCAGTACTTC.

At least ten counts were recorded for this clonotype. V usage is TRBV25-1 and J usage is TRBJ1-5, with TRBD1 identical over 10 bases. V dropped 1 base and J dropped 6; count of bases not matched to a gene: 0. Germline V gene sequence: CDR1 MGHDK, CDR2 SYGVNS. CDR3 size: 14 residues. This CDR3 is CASSEWDRGQPQHF. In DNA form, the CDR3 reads TGTGCCAGCAGTGAATGGGACAGGGGTCAGCCCCAGCATTTT.

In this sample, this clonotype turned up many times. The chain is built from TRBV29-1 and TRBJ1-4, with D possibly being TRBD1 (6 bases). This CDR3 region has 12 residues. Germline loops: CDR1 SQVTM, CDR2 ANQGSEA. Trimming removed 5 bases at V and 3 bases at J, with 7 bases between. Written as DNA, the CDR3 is TGCAGCGTTCAGGGGCCTAATGAAAAACTGTTTTTT. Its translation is CSVQGPNEKLFF.

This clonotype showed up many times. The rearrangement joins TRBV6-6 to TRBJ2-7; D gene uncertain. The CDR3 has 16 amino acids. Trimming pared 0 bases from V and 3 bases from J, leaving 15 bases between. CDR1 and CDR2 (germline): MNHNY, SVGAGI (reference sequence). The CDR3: CASSYSLGPAVYEQYF. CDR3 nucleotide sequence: TGTGCCAGCAGTTACTCGTTAGGCCCAGCAGTCTACGAGCAGTACTTC.

The CDR3 sequence is CASSFAGDRDSEQYF. The DNA of the CDR3 is TGTGCCAGCAGTTTCGCCGGGGACAGGGATAGCGAGCAGTACTTC. The chain combines TRBV12-3 or TRBV12-4 with TRBJ2-7, with 9 bases aligning to TRBD1. The CDR3 consists of 15 residues. After removal of 3 bases from V and 6 bases from J, the junction contained 9 bases not matched to a gene.

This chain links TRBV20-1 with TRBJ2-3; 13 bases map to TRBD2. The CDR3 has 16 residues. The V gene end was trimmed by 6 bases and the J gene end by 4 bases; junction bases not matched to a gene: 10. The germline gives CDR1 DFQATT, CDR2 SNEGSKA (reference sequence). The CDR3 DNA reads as TGCAGTGCAACCGGACTAGCGGGAGAATCTGCAGATACGCAGTATTTT. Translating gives CSATGLAGESADTQYF.

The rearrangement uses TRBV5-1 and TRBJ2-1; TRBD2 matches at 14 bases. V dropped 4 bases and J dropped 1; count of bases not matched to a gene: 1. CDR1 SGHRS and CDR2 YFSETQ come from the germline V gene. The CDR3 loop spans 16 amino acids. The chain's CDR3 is CASSGTSGSSYNEQFF. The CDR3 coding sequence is TGCGCCAGCAGCGGGACTAGCGGGAGTTCCTACAATGAGCAGTTCTTC.

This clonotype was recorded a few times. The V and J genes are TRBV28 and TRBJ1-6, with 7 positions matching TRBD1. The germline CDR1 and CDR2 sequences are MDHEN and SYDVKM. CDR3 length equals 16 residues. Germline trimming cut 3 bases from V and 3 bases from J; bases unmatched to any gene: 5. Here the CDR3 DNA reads TGTGCCAGCAGTTTCAGACAGGGCCACTATAATTCACCCCTCCACTTT. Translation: CASSFRQGHYNSPLHF.

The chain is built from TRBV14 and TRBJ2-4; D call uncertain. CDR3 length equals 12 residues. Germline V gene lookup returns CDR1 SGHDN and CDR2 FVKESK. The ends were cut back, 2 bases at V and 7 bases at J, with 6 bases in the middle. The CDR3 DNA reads TGTGCCAGCAGCCAAATTGAGAACATTCAGTACTTC. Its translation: CASSQIENIQYF.

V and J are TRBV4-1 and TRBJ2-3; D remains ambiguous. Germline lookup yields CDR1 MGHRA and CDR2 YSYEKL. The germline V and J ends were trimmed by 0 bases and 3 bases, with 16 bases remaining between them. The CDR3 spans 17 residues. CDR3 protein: CASSQETVTLDTDTQYF. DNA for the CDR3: TGCGCCAGCAGCCAAGAAACGGTAACTCTCGATACAGATACGCAGTATTTT.

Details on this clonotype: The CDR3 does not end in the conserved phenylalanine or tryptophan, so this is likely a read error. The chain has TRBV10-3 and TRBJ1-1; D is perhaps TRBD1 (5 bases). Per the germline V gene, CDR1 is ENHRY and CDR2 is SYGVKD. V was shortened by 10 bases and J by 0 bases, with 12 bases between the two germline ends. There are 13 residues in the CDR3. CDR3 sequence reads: CATRMDMNTEAFY. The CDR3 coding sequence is TGTGCCACTCGGATGGACATGAACACTGAAGCTTTCTAT.

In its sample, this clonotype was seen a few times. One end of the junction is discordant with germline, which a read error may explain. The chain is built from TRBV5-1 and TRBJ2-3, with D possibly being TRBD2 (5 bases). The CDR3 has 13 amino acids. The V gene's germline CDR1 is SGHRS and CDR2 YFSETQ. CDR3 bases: TGCGCCAGCAGCCAATCTAGCAGAGATACGCAGTATTTT. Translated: CASSQSSRDTQYF.

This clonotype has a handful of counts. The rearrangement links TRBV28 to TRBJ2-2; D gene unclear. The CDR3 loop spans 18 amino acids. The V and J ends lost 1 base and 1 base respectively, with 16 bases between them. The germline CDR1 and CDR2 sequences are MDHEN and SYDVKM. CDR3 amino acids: CASSLLESVGWNTGELFF. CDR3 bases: TGTGCCAGCAGTTTATTAGAAAGTGTCGGTTGGAACACCGGGGAGCTGTTTTTT.

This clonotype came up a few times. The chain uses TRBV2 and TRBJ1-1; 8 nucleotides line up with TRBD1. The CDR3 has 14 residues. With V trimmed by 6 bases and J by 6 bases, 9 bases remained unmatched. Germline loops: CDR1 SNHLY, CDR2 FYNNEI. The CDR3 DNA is TGTGCCAGCAGACTCGGGACAGGAGTTGCTGAAGCTTTCTTT. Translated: CASRLGTGVAEAFF.